Listed here are 25 T cell receptor beta chains from one sample, sequenced in a study of blood T cell repertoires in COVID-19. Produced via immunoSEQ multiplex PCR; TCRdb's table is partial and in-frame only. Of fewer than 250,000 clones in the sample, approximately 84% were seen once. The source material was PBMCs or T cells enriched from blood (not recorded which). Receptors originate from a woman in her thirties who had recovered from COVID-19.

This clone was recorded at least ten times. This chain joins TRBV6-4 and TRBJ2-2; 8 bases align to TRBD2. This CDR3 has 15 amino acids. V lost 3 bases to trimming and J lost 6 bases; unmatched junction nucleotides: 6. The germline V gene encodes CDR1 MRHNA and CDR2 SNTAGT. The CDR3 DNA follows: TGTGCCAGCAGTGAAATACTCGGGGGGGCCGGGGAGCTGTTTTTT. Its protein is CASSEILGGAGELFF.

The genes are TRBV7-9 and TRBJ1-2, with TRBD1 as a possible D gene (6 bases). This CDR3 region has 12 residues. V lost 1 base and J 14 bases, leaving 14 bases between the germline ends. Germline V gives CDR1 SEHNR, CDR2 FQNEAQ (reference sequence). The CDR3 here is CASSLGAGGPTF. CDR3 sequence (DNA): TGTGCCAGCAGCTTAGGGGCCGGGGGGCCTACCTTC.

V is TRBV28 and J is TRBJ1-2; D is undetermined. The V gene's germline CDR1 is MDHEN and CDR2 SYDVKM. V was shortened by 7 bases and J by 5 bases, with 11 bases between the two germline ends. CDR3 length equals 12 residues. The CDR3 loop is CASKWFGYGYTF. CDR3 coding DNA: TGTGCCAGCAAATGGTTCGGGTATGGCTACACCTTC.

The V call is TRBV29-1, the J call TRBJ1-2; TRBD1 aligns across 10 bases. This CDR3 contains 13 residues. Trimming at V came to 8 bases and at J to 3 bases, leaving 6 bases not matched to a gene. The germline CDR1 and CDR2 sequences are SQVTM and ANQGSEA. In DNA, the CDR3 is TGCAGCATTCAGGACAGGGGGGACTATGGCTACACCTTC. This translates into CSIQDRGDYGYTF.

J is TRBJ1-3 and V is TRBV12-3 or TRBV12-4; D not resolved. The CDR3 spans 11 residues. V gave up 11 bases and J gave up 4 bases, with 9 bases separating them. The CDR3: CAARGGNTIYF. The CDR3 nucleotides are TGTGCCGCCCGCGGGGGAAACACCATATATTTT.

The rearrangement links TRBV5-4 to TRBJ1-3, with D hard to call. CDR3 length: 15 amino acids. V shed 2 bases and J shed 1 base, with 10 bases lying between them. Germline loops: CDR1 SGHNT, CDR2 YYREEE (reference sequence). The CDR3 nucleotides read TGTGCCAGCAGCTTCCCCGACAAGTCTGGAAACACCATATATTTT. It specifies CASSFPDKSGNTIYF.

The V gene is TRBV3-1 (or the pseudogene TRBV3-2), the J gene TRBJ2-3; 15 bases align to TRBD2. The germline CDR1 and CDR2 sequences are LGHDT and YNNKEL (reference sequence). J lost 8 bases, V lost 4 bases, and 7 bases had no gene match. The length of the CDR3 is 16 residues. CDR3 DNA sequence: TGTGCCAGCAGCCCCTGGACTAGCGGGGGGGCCAGTACGCAGTATTTT. This translates into CASSPWTSGGASTQYF.

CDR3 region: CASSQTGTGNEKLFF. The CDR3 region has the DNA TGTGCCAGCAGCCAAACAGGGACAGGGAATGAAAAACTGTTTTTT. This sequence joins TRBV3-1 (or the pseudogene TRBV3-2) and TRBJ1-4; 9 bases are shared with TRBD1. J gave up 5 bases and V 2 bases, and 3 bases lay outside the gene matches. The length of the CDR3 is 15 residues. Germline V lookup: CDR1 LGHDT, CDR2 YNNKEL (reference sequence).

The chain uses TRBV4-2 and TRBJ2-3, with 11 nucleotides matching TRBD2. CDR1 and CDR2 (germline): LGHNA, YNFKEQ. The CDR3 sequence is 15 residues long. Unmatched junction bases numbered 5, after V lost 4 bases and J lost 5 bases. CDR3 residues: CASSRRLAGLDTQYF. DNA of the CDR3: TGTGCCAGCAGCCGAAGACTAGCGGGATTAGATACGCAGTATTTT.

This sequence joins TRBV6-1 and TRBJ1-1; 12 positions match TRBD1. CDR1 is MNHNS and CDR2 is SASEGT in the germline V gene. The V gene end was trimmed by 2 bases and the J gene end by 7 bases; junction bases not matched to a gene: 14. The CDR3 is 18 amino acids. The CDR3 DNA sequence: TGTGCCAGCAGTGAACCCCTGGGACAGGGGGCCCGTGAATTTGAAGCTTTCTTT. It translates to CASSEPLGQGAREFEAFF.

This chain links TRBV13 with TRBJ2-7, with 11 positions matching TRBD2. V dropped 5 bases and J dropped 4; count of bases not matched to a gene: 7. Germline CDR1 PRHDT, CDR2 FYEKMQ (reference sequence). The CDR3 totals 15 residues. The CDR3 DNA follows: TGTGCCAGCAGCGATCCCCTAGCGGGAGGATACGAGCAGTACTTC. Protein: CASSDPLAGGYEQYF.

V gene TRBV7-3 combines with J gene TRBJ1-1; 8 bases are shared with TRBD1. CDR3 length: 14 amino acids. V lost 4 bases and J lost 4; bases outside the gene matches: 5. Germline V CDR1 and CDR2: SGHTA, FQGTGA. The CDR3 here is CASSSAGGVTEAFF. The DNA for the CDR3 is TGTGCCAGCAGCTCGGCAGGGGGCGTCACTGAAGCTTTCTTT. The entire variable domain, with the rest obtained from reference TRBV7-3 and TRBJ1-1, is as follows: GAGVSQTPSNKVTEKGKYVELRCDPISGHTALYWYRQSLGQGPEFLIYFQGTGAADDSGLPNDRFFAVRPEGSVSTLKIQRTERGDSAVYLCASSSAGGVTEAFFGQGTRLTVV.

The chain is built from TRBV11-1 and TRBJ1-2; TRBD1 matches 7 bases. The germline gives CDR1 SGHAT, CDR2 FQDESV (reference sequence). The CDR3 totals 13 residues. V shed 4 bases, J shed 5 bases, and the junction held 4 bases outside the gene matches. The CDR3, as DNA: TGTGCCAGCAGCTGGGACAGTGGTTATGGCTACACCTTC. It yields the protein CASSWDSGYGYTF.

The V gene is TRBV7-2, the J gene TRBJ2-1, with a weak D call TRBD2 (6 bases). Per germline, CDR1 SGHTA and CDR2 FQGNSA. The CDR3 totals 15 residues. The ends were cut back, 1 base at V and 2 bases at J, with 9 bases in the middle. For the CDR3, the DNA is TGTGCCAGCAGCTTAGTGGAGGGCGCCTACAATGAGCAGTTCTTC. Residues: CASSLVEGAYNEQFF.

The chain uses TRBV28 and TRBJ2-7; possibly TRBD1 for D (6 bases). Germline V gene data show CDR1 as MDHEN and CDR2 as SYDVKM. The length of the CDR3 is 15 residues. The V end was cut by 7 bases, the J end by 7 bases, with 23 bases between. The DNA of the CDR3 is TGTGCCAGCACCCTCCCACAGGGTGGGTTTGGTGAGCAGTACTTC. It translates to CASTLPQGGFGEQYF.

This chain joins TRBV6-1 and TRBJ1-6; possible D gene TRBD1, 5 bases. V was pared by 1 base and J by 11 bases, with 15 bases between. In germline, CDR1 is MNHNS, CDR2 SASEGT. The CDR3 covers 15 residues. In DNA form, the CDR3 reads TGTGCCAGCAGTGAAGGGGGGGGGAGAGGGGCACCCCTCCACTTT. Its translation: CASSEGGGRGAPLHF.

The rearrangement uses TRBV28 and TRBJ2-6; TRBD1 matches 10 bases. The CDR3 covers 16 residues. The germline gives CDR1 MDHEN, CDR2 SYDVKM. The V and J ends lost 2 bases and 2 bases, in that order; junction bases with no gene match: 0. For the CDR3, the DNA is TGTGCCAGCAGTTTAGGGACAGGGGCTGGGGCCAACGTCCTGACTTTC. Its translation: CASSLGTGAGANVLTF. The full variable domain, with the rest looked up from reference TRBV28 and TRBJ2-6, is DVKVTQSSRYLVKRTGEKVFLECVQDMDHENMFWYRQDPGLGLRLIYFSYDVKMKEKGDIPEGYSVSREKKERFSLILESASTNQTSMYLCASSLGTGAGANVLTFGAGSRLTVL.

The count of this clone is one. CDR3 protein: CASSSKTQGLTDTQYF. The CDR3 DNA reads as TGTGCCAGCAGCTCCAAAACACAGGGTCTCACAGATACGCAGTATTTT. This sequence joins TRBV5-4 and TRBJ2-3, with D possibly TRBD1 on 6 matching bases. Trimming took 3 bases from V and 2 from J, leaving 16 bases between them. Per the germline V gene, CDR1 is SGHNT and CDR2 is YYREEE (reference sequence). The CDR3 consists of 16 residues.

This clone was counted once. The chain combines TRBV7-2 with TRBJ2-1, with D possibly TRBD1 on 6 matching bases. Per the germline V gene, CDR1 is SGHTA and CDR2 is FQGNSA. CDR3 length equals 14 residues. V lost 6 bases and J lost 7, with 16 bases in between. The CDR3 is CASSSDPRGNEQFF. The CDR3, as DNA: TGTGCCAGCAGTTCGGACCCCAGGGGTAATGAGCAGTTCTTC.

This clone has a handful of counts. The chain combines TRBV19 with TRBJ2-7; 7 nucleotides align to TRBD2. CDR1 is LNHDA, CDR2 SQIVND, per germline (reference sequence). CDR3 length: 13 amino acids. V shed 4 bases, J shed 3 bases, and the junction held 3 bases outside the gene matches. DNA of the CDR3: TGTGCCAGTAGTAAGGGAGGGCTCTACGAGCAGTACTTC. Its translation: CASSKGGLYEQYF.

This rearrangement joins TRBV28 to TRBJ1-1; no clear D. CDR3 length: 13 amino acids. CDR1 MDHEN and CDR2 SYDVKM come from the germline V gene. V lost 2 bases and J 11 bases, leaving 15 bases between the germline ends. The CDR3 DNA reads TGTGCCAGCAGTTTAAGGTCGGGGAATCTGGCTTTCTTT. This encodes CASSLRSGNLAFF.

This rearrangement joins TRBV2 to TRBJ2-7; TRBD1 matches 7 bases. The CDR3 runs to 16 residues. With 1 base clipped from V and 3 bases from J, the junction kept 9 bases outside the gene matches. Germline-derived CDR1 and CDR2 are SNHLY and FYNNEI. CDR3 DNA sequence: TGTGCCAGCAGTGAAGGGGAACAGGGGACATTCTACGAGCAGTACTTC. Translation: CASSEGEQGTFYEQYF.

This clone has just one count. This CDR3 is also generated by other DNA sequences in the sample. This chain joins TRBV7-6 and TRBJ2-1; D uncertain. The CDR3 is made up of 12 amino acids. Germline CDR1 is SGHVS and CDR2 is FNYEAQ. V lost 1 base to trimming and J lost 8 bases, with 6 bases between them. CDR3 residues: CASSLVSDEQFF. The CDR3 DNA is TGTGCCAGCAGCTTAGTCTCCGATGAGCAGTTCTTC.

The rearrangement uses TRBV6-2 or TRBV6-3 and TRBJ2-1; 8 nucleotides agree with TRBD2. The CDR3 runs 20 residues. The V segment lost 3 bases and the J segment 2 bases; nucleotides outside the gene matches: 18. Germline CDR1 MNHEY, CDR2 SVGEGT. The CDR3: CASSYGASSGGKTAYNEQFF. DNA of the CDR3: TGTGCCAGCAGTTATGGGGCTAGCTCGGGGGGGAAAACCGCCTACAATGAGCAGTTCTTC.

The V call is TRBV5-4, the J call TRBJ2-2; 14 positions agree with TRBD2. This CDR3 has 16 amino acids. V shed 4 bases, J shed 4 bases, and the junction held 3 bases outside the gene matches. The germline V gene encodes CDR1 SGHNT and CDR2 YYREEE (reference sequence). DNA for the CDR3: TGTGCCAGCAGCCCAGGGACTAGCGGGAGCACCGGGGAGCTGTTTTTT. This encodes CASSPGTSGSTGELFF.